The present entry profiles one T cell receptor (beta chain) with its context. Its target is unknown. The record originates from a study of T cell repertoires in cytomegalovirus infection. Turning to the study itself: Through public TCR beta signatures, both CMV infection and matching HLA type were indicated.

Study results and caveats: Clonotypes of TCR beta that were HLA-C-restricted and CMV-specific dominated the ex vivo response.

The V and J ends lost 4 bases and 0 bases respectively, with 16 bases between them. The CDR3 loop spans 17 amino acids. Looked up from germline, CDR1 is SGHTA and CDR2 is FQGNSA. One entry per CDR3 protein results from TCRdb running MiXCR on the reads. The top ten clones hold roughly 13% of a sample with fewer than 550,000 distinct CDR3 sequences, approximately 33% of them seen once. This clonotype originated in a human donor in good health (CMV status not recorded). Some clones in this sample may be carry-over from other donors' samples. This rearrangement joins TRBV7-2 to TRBJ2-4, with D perhaps TRBD2 (6 bases). Sequencing was carried out using PBMCs. This chain's CDR3 is CASSSPFSGLAKNIQYF. CDR3 nucleotide sequence: TGTGCCAGCAGCTCTCCTTTTTCGGGACTAGCCAAAAACATTCAGTACTTC.